Detailed here is one T cell receptor beta chain. The sample comes from a study of cytomegalovirus exposure and HLA in healthy donors. PCR was performed using 60 Vbeta and 13 Jbeta primers. The protocol was immunoSEQ multiplex PCR, while the TCRdb copy is restricted to in-frame clones and leaves out a portion. The table includes around 170,000 clones, about three quarters detected once. The germline V gene has CDR1 LNHDA and CDR2 SQIVND (reference sequence). This CDR3 has 13 residues. Trimming stripped 3 bases from V and 6 bases from J, with 11 bases between. The TCR comes from a man between 18 and 35 years old in good health and CMV-seronegative. The chain couples TRBV19 to TRBJ1-1, with a possible D match to TRBD1 (5 bases). The sequenced sample was PBMCs. The CDR3 protein is CASSMTQGAEAFF. In DNA, the CDR3 is TGTGCCAGTAGTATGACCCAGGGCGCTGAAGCTTTCTTT. The whole variable domain, remainder taken from reference TRBV19 and TRBJ1-1, is DGGITQSPKYLFRKEGQNVTLSCEQNLNHDAMYWYRQDPGQGLRLIYYSQIVNDFQKGDIAEGYSVSREKKESFPLTVTSAQKNPTAFYLCASSMTQGAEAFFGQGTRLTVV.